These 2 T cell receptor beta chains share one sample of origin, sequenced in a study of blood T cell repertoires in COVID-19. Data came from immunoSEQ multiplex PCR; TCRdb stores just in-frame clones and leaves some out. The table shows some 64,000 clones, with approximately 79% occurring only once. Material: peripheral blood. All receptors come from a woman aged 55 to 70 with acute or convalescent COVID-19.

The V and J genes are TRBV6-5 and TRBJ1-2, with 8 bases identical to TRBD1. This CDR3 comprises 13 residues. Per germline, CDR1 MNHEY and CDR2 SVGAGI. Trimming removed 5 bases from V and 4 bases from J; junction bases left unmatched: 3. As DNA, the CDR3 is TGTGCCAGCAGTCCCGGGACAGGCTATGGCTACACCTTC. It encodes CASSPGTGYGYTF.

This clone was recorded only once. The V and J genes are TRBV6-2 or TRBV6-3 and TRBJ1-5, with D perhaps matching TRBD1 (5 bases). Per the germline V gene, CDR1 is MNHEY and CDR2 is SVGEGT. V lost 0 bases, J lost 5 bases, and 11 bases lay in between. This CDR3 spans 15 amino acids. The CDR3 loop is CASSYSSAGYQPQHF. In nucleotides, the CDR3 is TGTGCCAGCAGTTACTCGTCCGCAGGGTATCAGCCCCAGCATTTT.